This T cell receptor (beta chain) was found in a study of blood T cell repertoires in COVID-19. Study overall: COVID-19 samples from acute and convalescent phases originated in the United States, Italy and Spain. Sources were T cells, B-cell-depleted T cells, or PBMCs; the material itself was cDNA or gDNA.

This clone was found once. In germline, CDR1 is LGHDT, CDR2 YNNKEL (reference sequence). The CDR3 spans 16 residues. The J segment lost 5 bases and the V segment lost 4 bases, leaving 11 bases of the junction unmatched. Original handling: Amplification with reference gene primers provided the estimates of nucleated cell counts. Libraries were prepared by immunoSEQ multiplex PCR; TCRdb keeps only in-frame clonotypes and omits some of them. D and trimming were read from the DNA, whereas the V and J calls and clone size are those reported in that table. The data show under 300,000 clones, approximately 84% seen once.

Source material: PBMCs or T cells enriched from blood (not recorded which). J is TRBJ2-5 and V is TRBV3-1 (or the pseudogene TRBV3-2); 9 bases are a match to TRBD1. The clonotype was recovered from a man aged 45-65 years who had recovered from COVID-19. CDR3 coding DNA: TGTGCCAGCAGCCGTTGGACAGGGGACGCGACGGAGACCCAGTACTTC. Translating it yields CASSRWTGDATETQYF.